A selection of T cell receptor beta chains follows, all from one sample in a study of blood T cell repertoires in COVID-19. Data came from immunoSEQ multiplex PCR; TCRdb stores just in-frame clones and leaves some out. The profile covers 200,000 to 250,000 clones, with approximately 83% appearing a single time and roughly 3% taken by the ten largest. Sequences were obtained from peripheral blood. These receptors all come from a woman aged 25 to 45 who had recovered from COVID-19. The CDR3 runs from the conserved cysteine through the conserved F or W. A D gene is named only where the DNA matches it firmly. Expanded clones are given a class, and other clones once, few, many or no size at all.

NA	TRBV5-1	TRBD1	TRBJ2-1	TGCGCCAGCAGCTACGGGACAGCAAACAATGAGCAGTTCTTC	CASSYGTANNEQFF
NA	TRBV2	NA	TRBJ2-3	TGTGCCAGCAGGCTTACTTATACGCAGTATTTT	CASRLTYTQYF
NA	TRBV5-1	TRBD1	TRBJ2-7	TGCGCCAGCAGCTCCTCCCCCGCCGGGACAGGGGGCAACGAGCAGTACTTC	CASSSSPAGTGGNEQYF
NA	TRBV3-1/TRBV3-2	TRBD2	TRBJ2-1	TGTGCCAGCAGCCGAGCAGGAACTAGCGGGAGGCTAATCAATGAGCAGTTCTTC	CASSRAGTSGRLINEQFF
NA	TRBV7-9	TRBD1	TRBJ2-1	TGTGCCAGCAGCTCTCGGACAGGGGGCAGGGAGCAGTTCTTC	CASSSRTGGREQFF
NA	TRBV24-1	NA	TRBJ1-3	TGTCCCTTTGGGCGGGATGTGGCAGGGAAGGGCTCTGGAAACACCATATATTTT	CPFGRDVAGKGSGNTIYF
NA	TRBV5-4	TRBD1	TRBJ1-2	TGTGCCAGCCGGGACAGGGTAAACTATGGCTACACCTTC	CASRDRVNYGYTF
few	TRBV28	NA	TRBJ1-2	TGTGCCAGCCGAGGTGCAGGGGCCCATGGCTACACCTTC	CASRGAGAHGYTF
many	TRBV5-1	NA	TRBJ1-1	TGCGCCAGCAGCTTGTTGACGGGAGGGGGTACTGAAGCTTTCTTT	CASSLLTGGGTEAFF
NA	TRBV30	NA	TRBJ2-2	TGTGCCTGGAGCGACTACCCCTGGGAGCTGTTTTTT	CAWSDYPWELFF
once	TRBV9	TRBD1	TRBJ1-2	TGTGCCAGCAGCGTAGAACAGGGGGCGGACTATGGCTACACCTTC	CASSVEQGADYGYTF
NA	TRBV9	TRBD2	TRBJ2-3	TGTGCCAGCAGCGATACGGGGCTAGCGGGAGATACGCAGTATTTT	CASSDTGLAGDTQYF
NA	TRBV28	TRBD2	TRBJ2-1	TGTGCCAGCAGTTTATACAGTCCCGGGACTAGCGGGAGGGCTATCTTC	CASSLYSPGTSGRAIF
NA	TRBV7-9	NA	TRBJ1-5	TGTGCCAGCAGCTTAGGAGGGCTTGATCAGCCCCAGCATTTT	CASSLGGLDQPQHF
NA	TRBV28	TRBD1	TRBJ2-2	TGTGCCAGCATCTACCGGGACAGGGAAGACACCGGGGAGCTGTTTTTT	CASIYRDREDTGELFF
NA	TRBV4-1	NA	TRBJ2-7	TGCGCCAGCAGCCAAGATGCGTCTTACGAGCAGTACTTC	CASSQDASYEQYF
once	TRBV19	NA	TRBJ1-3	TGTGCCAGTAGTCGCGGGGCCGCTGGAAACACCATATATTTT	CASSRGAAGNTIYF
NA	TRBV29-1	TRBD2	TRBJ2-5	TGCAGCGCTGTGGGACTAGCAGATCAAGAGACCCAGTACTTC	CSAVGLADQETQYF
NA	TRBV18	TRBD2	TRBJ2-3	TGTGCCAGCTCTTGGACTAGCGGGACCCTAGATACGCAGTATTTT	CASSWTSGTLDTQYF
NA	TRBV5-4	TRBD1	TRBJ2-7	TGTGCCAGCAGCTTCGGGACAGACCTTTCCCGGAGCTCCTACGAGCAGTACTTC	CASSFGTDLSRSSYEQYF
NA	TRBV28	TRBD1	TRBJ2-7	TGTGCCAGCAGGGGTATGACAGGGACCTACGAGCAGTACTTC	CASRGMTGTYEQYF
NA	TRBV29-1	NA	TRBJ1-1	TGCAGCGTTGAAGCGGGTGAAGCTTTCTTT	CSVEAGEAFF